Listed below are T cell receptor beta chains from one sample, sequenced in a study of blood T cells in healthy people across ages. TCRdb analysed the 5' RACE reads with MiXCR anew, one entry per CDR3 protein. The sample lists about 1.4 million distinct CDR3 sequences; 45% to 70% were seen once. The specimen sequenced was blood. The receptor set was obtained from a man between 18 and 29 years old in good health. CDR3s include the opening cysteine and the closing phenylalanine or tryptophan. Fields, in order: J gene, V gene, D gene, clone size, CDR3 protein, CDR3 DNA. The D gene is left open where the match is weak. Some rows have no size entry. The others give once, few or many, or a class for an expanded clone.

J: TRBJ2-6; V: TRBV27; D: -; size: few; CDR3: CASTGLSQRRWANVLTF; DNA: TGTGCCAGCACGGGCCTCTCACAGCGCCGCTGGGCCAACGTCCTGACTTTC
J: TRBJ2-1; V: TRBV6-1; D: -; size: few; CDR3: CASSEAAYNEQFF; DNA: TGTGCCAGCAGTGAGGCCGCTTACAATGAGCAGTTCTTC
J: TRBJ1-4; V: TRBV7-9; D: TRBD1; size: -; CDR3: CASSAQIGTGEKLFF; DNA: TGTGCCAGCAGCGCGCAGATCGGGACAGGTGAAAAACTGTTTTTT
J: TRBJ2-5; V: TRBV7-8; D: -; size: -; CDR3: CASSTRSGPVRLGEETQYF; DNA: TGTGCCAGCAGCACTAGGTCCGGACCAGTACGACTGGGGGAAGAGACCCAGTACTTC
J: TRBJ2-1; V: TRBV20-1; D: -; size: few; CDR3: CSAGLGNEQFF; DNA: TGCAGTGCTGGCCTAGGGAATGAGCAGTTCTTC
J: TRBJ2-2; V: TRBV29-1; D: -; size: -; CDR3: CSVHHGNLNTGELFF; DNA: TGCAGCGTTCATCATGGGAACTTGAACACCGGGGAGCTGTTTTTT
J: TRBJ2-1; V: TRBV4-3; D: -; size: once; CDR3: CASSQDGTLEKFF; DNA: TGCGCCAGCAGCCAAGATGGGACCCTGGAGAAGTTCTTC
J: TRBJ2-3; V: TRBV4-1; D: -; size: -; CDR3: CASSQEGESTDTQYF; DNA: TGCGCCAGCAGCCAAGAGGGAGAGTCAACAGATACGCAGTATTTT
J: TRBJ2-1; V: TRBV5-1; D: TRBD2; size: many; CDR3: CASSWGLADNEQFF; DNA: TGCGCCAGCAGCTGGGGACTAGCGGACAATGAGCAGTTCTTC
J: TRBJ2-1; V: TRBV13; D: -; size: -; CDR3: CASSNMVGQSSYNEQFF; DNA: TGTGCCAGCAGTAACATGGTGGGGCAAAGCTCCTACAATGAGCAGTTCTTC
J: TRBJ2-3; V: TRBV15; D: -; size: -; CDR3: CATSNAWGLDTQYF; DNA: TGTGCCACCAGCAACGCTTGGGGACTAGATACGCAGTATTTT
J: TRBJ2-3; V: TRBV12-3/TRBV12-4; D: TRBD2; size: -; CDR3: CASSFSGGAQYF; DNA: TGTGCCAGCAGTTTTTCGGGGGGTGCGCAGTATTTT
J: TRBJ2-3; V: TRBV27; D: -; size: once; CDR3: CASSLSYPPRPGRRTDTQYF; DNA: TGTGCCAGCAGTTTATCTTATCCCCCTCGGCCAGGGCGAAGAACGGATACGCAGTATTTT
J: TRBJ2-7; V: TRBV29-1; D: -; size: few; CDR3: CSGSGTRIYNEQYF; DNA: TGCAGCGGCTCCGGGACGAGGATATACAATGAGCAGTACTTC
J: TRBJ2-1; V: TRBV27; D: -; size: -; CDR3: CASKETPYNEQFF; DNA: TGTGCCAGCAAGGAAACCCCCTACAATGAGCAGTTCTTC
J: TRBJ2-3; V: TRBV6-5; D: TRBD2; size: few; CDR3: CASKIAGSTDTQYF; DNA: TGTGCCAGCAAGATAGCGGGCAGCACAGATACGCAGTATTTT
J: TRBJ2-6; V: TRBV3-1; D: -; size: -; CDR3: CASSHRFSGANVLTF; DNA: TGTGCCAGCAGCCACCGCTTCTCTGGGGCCAACGTCCTGACTTTC
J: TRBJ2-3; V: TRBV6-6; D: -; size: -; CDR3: CASSYGDPTDTQYF; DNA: TGTGCCAGCAGTTACGGGGACCCCACAGATACGCAGTATTTT
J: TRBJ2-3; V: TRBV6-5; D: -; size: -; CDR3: CASSYGAGITDTQYF; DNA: TGTGCCAGCAGTTACGGGGCCGGAATCACAGATACGCAGTATTTT
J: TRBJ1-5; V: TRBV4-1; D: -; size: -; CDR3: CASSQEGRRGQPQHF; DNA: TGCGCCAGCAGCCAAGAGGGTCGCCGGGGTCAGCCCCAGCATTTT
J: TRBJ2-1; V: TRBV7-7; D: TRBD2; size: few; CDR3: CASSPELAGGSNEQFF; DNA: TGTGCCAGCAGCCCAGAACTAGCGGGAGGGTCTAATGAGCAGTTCTTC
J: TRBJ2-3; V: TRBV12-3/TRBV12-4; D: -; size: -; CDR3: CASSLGRLPPDTQYF; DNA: TGTGCCAGCAGTTTGGGCAGATTGCCTCCAGATACGCAGTATTTT
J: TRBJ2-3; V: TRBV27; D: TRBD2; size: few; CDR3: CASSLTVAGGPNTDTQYF; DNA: TGTGCCAGCAGTTTAACCGTAGCGGGGGGACCTAACACAGATACGCAGTATTTT
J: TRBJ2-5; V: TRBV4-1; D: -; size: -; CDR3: CASSQALNHGTETQYF; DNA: TGCGCCAGCAGCCAAGCTCTCAACCACGGTACAGAGACCCAGTACTTC
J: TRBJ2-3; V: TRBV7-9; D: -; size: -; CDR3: CASSLGSSSTDTQYF; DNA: TGTGCCAGCAGCTTAGGTTCTTCTAGCACAGATACGCAGTATTTT
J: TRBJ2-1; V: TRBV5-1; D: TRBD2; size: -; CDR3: CASRLRLAGGSSYNEQFF; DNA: TGCGCCAGCAGACTTCGCCTAGCGGGAGGAAGCTCCTACAATGAGCAGTTCTTC
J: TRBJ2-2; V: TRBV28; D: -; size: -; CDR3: CAGSFFGGELFF; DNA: TGTGCCGGCAGTTTTTTTGGGGGGGAGCTGTTTTTT
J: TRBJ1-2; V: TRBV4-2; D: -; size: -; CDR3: CASSQVEQLTSLGYTF; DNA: TGTGCCAGCAGCCAAGTGGAGCAGCTGACTTCGTTGGGCTACACCTTC
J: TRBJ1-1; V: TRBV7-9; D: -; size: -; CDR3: CASSLQTEAFF; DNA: TGTGCCAGCAGCTTACAGACTGAAGCTTTCTTT
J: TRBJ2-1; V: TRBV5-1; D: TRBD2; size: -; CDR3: CASSLAGGRASNEQFF; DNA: TGCGCCAGCAGCTTGGCCGGCGGGAGGGCCTCGAATGAGCAGTTCTTC
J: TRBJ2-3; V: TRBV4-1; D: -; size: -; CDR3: CASSQREAVSTDTQYF; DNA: TGCGCCAGCAGCCAACGGGAAGCCGTGAGCACAGATACGCAGTATTTT
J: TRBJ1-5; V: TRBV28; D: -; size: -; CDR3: CASSPRTEPQHF; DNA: TGTGCCAGCAGCCCGCGGACGGAGCCCCAGCATTTT
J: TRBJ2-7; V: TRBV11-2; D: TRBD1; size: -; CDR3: CASRIGQGAGYEQYF; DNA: TGTGCCAGCAGAATAGGACAGGGGGCTGGATACGAGCAGTACTTC
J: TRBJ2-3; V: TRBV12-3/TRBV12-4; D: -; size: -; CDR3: CASTSLEGSTDTQYF; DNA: TGTGCCAGCACCTCCTTGGAGGGTAGCACAGATACGCAGTATTTT
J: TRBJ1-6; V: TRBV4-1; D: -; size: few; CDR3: CASSQSGYLGPHSPLHF; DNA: TGCGCCAGCAGCCAATCTGGTTATTTGGGGCCCCATTCACCCCTCCACTTT
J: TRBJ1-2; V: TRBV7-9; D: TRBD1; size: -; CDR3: CASSLGQGVDYGYTF; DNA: TGTGCCAGCAGCTTGGGACAGGGGGTGGACTATGGCTACACCTTC
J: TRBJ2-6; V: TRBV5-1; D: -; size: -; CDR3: CASSLVLRQLSGANVLTF; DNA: TGCGCCAGCAGCTTGGTACTAAGACAGCTCTCTGGGGCCAACGTCCTGACTTTC
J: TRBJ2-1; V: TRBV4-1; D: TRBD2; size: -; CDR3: CASSHVFLAGGGGNEQFF; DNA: TGCGCCAGCAGCCATGTTTTTCTAGCGGGAGGGGGAGGGAATGAGCAGTTCTTC
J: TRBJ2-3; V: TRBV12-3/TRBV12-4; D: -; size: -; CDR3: CASSLRGIPTDTQYF; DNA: TGTGCCAGCAGTTTACGGGGTATACCGACAGATACGCAGTATTTT
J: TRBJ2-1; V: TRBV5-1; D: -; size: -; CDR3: CASSLGQNSYNEQFF; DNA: TGCGCCAGCAGCTTGGGTCAGAATTCCTACAATGAGCAGTTCTTC
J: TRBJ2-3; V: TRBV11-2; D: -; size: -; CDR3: CASHLAMGDTQYF; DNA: TGTGCCAGCCACCTAGCTATGGGAGATACGCAGTATTTT
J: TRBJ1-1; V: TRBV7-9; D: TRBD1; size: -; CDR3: CASSINRGTEAFF; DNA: TGTGCCAGCAGCATCAACAGGGGCACTGAAGCTTTCTTT
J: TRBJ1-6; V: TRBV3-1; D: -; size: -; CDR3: CASSQDPRSPLHF; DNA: TGTGCCAGCAGCCAAGATCCGCGGTCACCCCTCCACTTT
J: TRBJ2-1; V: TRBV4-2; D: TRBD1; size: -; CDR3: CASSQDRGYNNEQFF; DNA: TGTGCCAGCAGCCAAGACAGGGGGTATAACAATGAGCAGTTCTTC
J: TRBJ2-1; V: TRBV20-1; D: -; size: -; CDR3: CSASPRNEQFF; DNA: TGCAGTGCTTCACCCCGCAATGAGCAGTTCTTC
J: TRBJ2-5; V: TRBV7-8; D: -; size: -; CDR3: CASSGDGSRGQYF; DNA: TGTGCCAGCAGCGGCGACGGTTCTCGAGGGCAGTACTTC
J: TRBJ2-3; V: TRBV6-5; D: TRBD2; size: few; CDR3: CASSYSTSRRGGTDTQYF; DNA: TGTGCCAGCAGTTACTCGACTTCTCGGCGGGGGGGAACAGATACGCAGTATTTT